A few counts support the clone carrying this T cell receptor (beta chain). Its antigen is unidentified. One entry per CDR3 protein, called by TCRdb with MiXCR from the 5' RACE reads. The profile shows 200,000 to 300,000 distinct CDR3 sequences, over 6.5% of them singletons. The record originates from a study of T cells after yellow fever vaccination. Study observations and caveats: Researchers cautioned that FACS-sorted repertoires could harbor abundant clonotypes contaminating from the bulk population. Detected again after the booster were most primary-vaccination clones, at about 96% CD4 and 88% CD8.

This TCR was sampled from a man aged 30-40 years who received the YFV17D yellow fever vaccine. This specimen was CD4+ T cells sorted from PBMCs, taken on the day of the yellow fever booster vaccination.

CDR3 protein: CASSLAPGGVGTQYF. The CDR3 DNA sequence: TGTGCCAGCAGCTTAGCGCCAGGGGGCGTGGGTACGCAGTATTTT. The chain uses TRBV7-2 and TRBJ2-3, with 8 bases fitting TRBD1. V lost 0 bases, J lost 8 bases, and 7 bases stayed unmatched. Germline loops: CDR1 SGHTA, CDR2 FQGNSA. The CDR3 is 15 amino acids.